The clone carrying this T cell receptor (beta chain) was detected only a few times. Its target is unknown. This sample is part of a study of PD-1 blockade in classical Hodgkin lymphoma. Whole-study results and caveats: In CD4+ cells, TCR diversity went up significantly by C4D1, but in CD8+ cells it did not. Reports indicated that newly diagnosed patients had lower baseline TCR diversity than healthy donors did. Before treatment, complete responders showed about the same diversity as newly diagnosed patients.

Clones were sequenced by immunoSEQ multiplex PCR, and TCRdb holds only the in-frame ones, with some missing. The sample shows 90,000 to 95,000 clones, 80% to 90% of them seen only once. All the patients suffered relapse after autologous stem cell transplantation, and brentuximab vedotin exposure differed. The CDR3 loop spans 15 amino acids. CDR1 and CDR2 from the germline V gene are MGHRA and YSYEKL. With 1 base removed from V and 0 bases from J, the gap between germline ends came to 7 bases. This specimen was peripheral blood mononuclear cells (PBMCs), taken before the second cycle of nivolumab. The chain couples TRBV4-1 to TRBJ1-3; no clear D. The receptor comes from a human donor with classical Hodgkin lymphoma. CDR3 sequence: CASSQVGNSGNTIYF. Written as DNA, the CDR3 is TGCGCCAGCAGCCAAGTGGGGAACTCTGGAAACACCATATATTTT.